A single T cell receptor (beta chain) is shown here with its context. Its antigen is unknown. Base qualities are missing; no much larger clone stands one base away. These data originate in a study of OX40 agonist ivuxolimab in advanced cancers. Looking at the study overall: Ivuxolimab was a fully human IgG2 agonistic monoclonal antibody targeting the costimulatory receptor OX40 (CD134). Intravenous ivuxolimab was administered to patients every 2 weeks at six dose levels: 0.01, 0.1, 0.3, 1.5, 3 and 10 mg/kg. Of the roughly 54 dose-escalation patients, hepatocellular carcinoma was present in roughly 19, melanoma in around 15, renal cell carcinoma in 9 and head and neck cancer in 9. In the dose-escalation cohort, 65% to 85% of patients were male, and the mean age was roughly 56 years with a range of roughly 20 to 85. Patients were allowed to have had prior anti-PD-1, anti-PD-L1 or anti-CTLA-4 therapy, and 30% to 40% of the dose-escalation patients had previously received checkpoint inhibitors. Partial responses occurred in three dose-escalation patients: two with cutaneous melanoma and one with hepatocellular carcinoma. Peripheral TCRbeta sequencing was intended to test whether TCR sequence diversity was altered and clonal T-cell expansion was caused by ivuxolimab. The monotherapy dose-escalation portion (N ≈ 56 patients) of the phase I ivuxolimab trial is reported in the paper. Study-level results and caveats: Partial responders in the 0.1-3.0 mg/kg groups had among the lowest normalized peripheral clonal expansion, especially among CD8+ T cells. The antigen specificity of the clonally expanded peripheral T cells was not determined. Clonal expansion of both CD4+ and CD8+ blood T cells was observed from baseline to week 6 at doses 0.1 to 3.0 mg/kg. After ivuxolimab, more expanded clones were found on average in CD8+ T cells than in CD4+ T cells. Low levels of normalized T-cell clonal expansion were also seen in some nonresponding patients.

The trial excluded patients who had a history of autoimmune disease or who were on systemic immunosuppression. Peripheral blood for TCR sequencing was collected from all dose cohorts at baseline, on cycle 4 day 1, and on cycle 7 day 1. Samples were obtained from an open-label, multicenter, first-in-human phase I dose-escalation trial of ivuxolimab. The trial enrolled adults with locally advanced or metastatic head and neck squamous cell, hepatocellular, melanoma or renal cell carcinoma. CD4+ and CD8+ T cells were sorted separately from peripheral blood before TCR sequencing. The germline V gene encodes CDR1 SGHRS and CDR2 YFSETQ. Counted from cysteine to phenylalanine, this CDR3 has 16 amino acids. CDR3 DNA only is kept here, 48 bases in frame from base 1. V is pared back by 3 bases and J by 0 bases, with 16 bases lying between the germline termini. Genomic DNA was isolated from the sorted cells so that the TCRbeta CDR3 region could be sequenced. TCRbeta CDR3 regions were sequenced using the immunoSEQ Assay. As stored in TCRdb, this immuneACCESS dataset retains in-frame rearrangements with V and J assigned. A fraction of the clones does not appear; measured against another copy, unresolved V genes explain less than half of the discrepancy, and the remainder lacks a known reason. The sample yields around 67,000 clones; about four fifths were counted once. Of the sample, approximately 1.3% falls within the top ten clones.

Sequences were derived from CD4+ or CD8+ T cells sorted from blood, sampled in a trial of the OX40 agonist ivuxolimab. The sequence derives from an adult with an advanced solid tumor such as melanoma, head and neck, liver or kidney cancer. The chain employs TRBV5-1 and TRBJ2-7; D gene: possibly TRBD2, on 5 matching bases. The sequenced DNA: TGCGCCAGCAGCTCTGATCTAGCCGCCAGCTCCTACGAGCAGTACTTC. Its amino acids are CASSSDLAASSYEQYF.